The clone carrying this T cell receptor beta chain was picked up many times. The antigen remains undetermined. Time point denoted: pre-sensitization, week 0. Treatment: therapeutic diphenylcyclopropenone sensitization with weekly scalp DPC. In the study's own analysis: Samples had a median of around 88,000 TCRs, ranging roughly 23,224 to 700,000. TCRdb passed the RACE reads through MiXCR, listing each CDR3 protein once. None of the V and J calls come from the authors' own analysis; TCRdb made them. The sample consists of 80,000 to 95,000 distinct CDR3 sequences, roughly a tenth of them appearing once. The germline V gene has CDR1 MNHEY and CDR2 SMNVEV (reference sequence). The CDR3 covers 12 residues. V was clipped by 2 bases and J by 1 base, with 3 bases between them. The data originate from a study of human T cells and chemical hapten exposure. Notes on the study in general: Having alopecia, donors may respond immunologically unlike healthy people.

The receptor's source is a woman aged 35 to 49 with alopecia areata. Some clones in this sample may be carry-over from other donors' samples. The sample here was whole blood, taken in connection with sensitization to the hapten diphenylcyclopropenone (DPC). This rearrangement joins TRBV27 to TRBJ2-7; D unresolved. The CDR3 DNA sequence: TGTGCCAGCAGTTTACCATCCTACGAGCAGTACTTC. This translates into CASSLPSYEQYF.